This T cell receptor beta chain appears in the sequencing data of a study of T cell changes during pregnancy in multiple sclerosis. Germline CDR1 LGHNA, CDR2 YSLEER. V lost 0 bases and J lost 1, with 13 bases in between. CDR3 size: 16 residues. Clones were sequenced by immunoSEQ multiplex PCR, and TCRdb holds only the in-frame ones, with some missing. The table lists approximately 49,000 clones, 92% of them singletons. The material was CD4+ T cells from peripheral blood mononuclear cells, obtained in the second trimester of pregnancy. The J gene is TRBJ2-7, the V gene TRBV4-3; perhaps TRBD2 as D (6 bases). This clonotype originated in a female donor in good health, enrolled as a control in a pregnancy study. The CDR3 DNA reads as TGCGCCAGCAGCCAAGATCTCGGGAGTGGGTCCTACGAGCAGTACTTC. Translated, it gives CASSQDLGSGSYEQYF.